The rows below give T cell receptor beta chains drawn from one sample of a study of long-term antiretroviral therapy in people with HIV. Profiled with immunoSEQ multiplex PCR; TCRdb holds only in-frame clones, not every one. Counted here are tens of thousands of clones, around four fifths occurring once; the ten biggest clones make up approximately 11%. The sequences come from unsorted PBMCs, collected 0.8 years before starting antiretroviral therapy. These receptors all stem from a man between 18 and 35 years old with HIV. CDR3s include the opening cysteine and the closing phenylalanine or tryptophan. Fields, in order: CDR3 DNA, CDR3 protein, V gene, clone size, D gene, J gene. A D gene is named only where the DNA matches it firmly. Clone size, where shown, is once, few, many, or a class for clones that have expanded.

CDR3nt: TGTGCCAGCAGCCAGGGGGTCGATGAGCAGTTCTTC
CDR3aa: CASSQGVDEQFF
v_gene: TRBV25-1
abundance: .
d_gene: TRBD1
j_gene: TRBJ2-1

CDR3nt: TGTGCCAGCAGCATGGGACAGGGTAACACTGAAGCTTTCTTT
CDR3aa: CASSMGQGNTEAFF
v_gene: TRBV13
abundance: .
d_gene: TRBD1
j_gene: TRBJ1-1

CDR3nt: TGCGCCAGCAGCCAAGAGTGGGGGGCGAGTGAAAAACTGTTTTTT
CDR3aa: CASSQEWGASEKLFF
v_gene: TRBV4-3
abundance: .
d_gene: .
j_gene: TRBJ1-4

CDR3nt: TGTGCCATCAGGTCCGGGGAGGCTACCGAGCAGTACTTC
CDR3aa: CAIRSGEATEQYF
v_gene: TRBV10-3
abundance: .
d_gene: .
j_gene: TRBJ2-7

CDR3nt: TGCGCCAGCAGCCCGTTGGGACAGGGTGGAATGGGGTCCGTTATCGGGGAGCTGTTTTTT
CDR3aa: CASSPLGQGGMGSVIGELFF
v_gene: TRBV4-1
abundance: once
d_gene: TRBD1
j_gene: TRBJ2-2

CDR3nt: TGTGCCAGCAGCCCGACAGGGTCTGGAGAGACCCAGTACTTC
CDR3aa: CASSPTGSGETQYF
v_gene: TRBV7-3
abundance: once
d_gene: TRBD1
j_gene: TRBJ2-5

CDR3nt: TGTGCCAGCAGCTTAGACAGGGTGAGGACTGAAGCTTTCTTT
CDR3aa: CASSLDRVRTEAFF
v_gene: TRBV7-9
abundance: .
d_gene: .
j_gene: TRBJ1-1

CDR3nt: TGTGCCAGCTCACCAAAGGATACGCAGTATTTT
CDR3aa: CASSPKDTQYF
v_gene: TRBV18
abundance: .
d_gene: .
j_gene: TRBJ2-3

CDR3nt: TGTGCCAGCAGCTTTCAAGAAACGGGGATCAGCTCTGGAAACACCATATATTTT
CDR3aa: CASSFQETGISSGNTIYF
v_gene: TRBV5-6
abundance: .
d_gene: .
j_gene: TRBJ1-3

CDR3nt: TGTGCCATCCACCCAACGACAGGGTGGACGAAAGCTTTCTTT
CDR3aa: CAIHPTTGWTKAFF
v_gene: TRBV6-1
abundance: .
d_gene: TRBD1
j_gene: TRBJ1-1

CDR3nt: TGTGCCAGCTCACGGGTTCTAGCGGGAGGAACCTACAATGAGCAGTTCTTC
CDR3aa: CASSRVLAGGTYNEQFF
v_gene: TRBV18
abundance: .
d_gene: TRBD2
j_gene: TRBJ2-1

CDR3nt: TGTGCCAGCACGCGCCGGGGCGGGTTGGGATTGGAGCAGTACTTC
CDR3aa: CASTRRGGLGLEQYF
v_gene: TRBV28
abundance: .
d_gene: .
j_gene: TRBJ2-7

CDR3nt: TGTGCCAGCAGTGAAATCTTAGGTGGTAGCGGGGGATCCTACGAGCAGTACTTC
CDR3aa: CASSEILGGSGGSYEQYF
v_gene: TRBV6-1
abundance: once
d_gene: TRBD2
j_gene: TRBJ2-7

CDR3nt: TGCGCCAGCAGCCAGTACCGGGACGTCCTAGGAGATGAAAAACTGTTTTTT
CDR3aa: CASSQYRDVLGDEKLFF
v_gene: TRBV4-3
abundance: once
d_gene: .
j_gene: TRBJ1-4

CDR3nt: TGTGCCATCAGTGAGTCGAGCGGGGGTTACACAGATACGCAGTATTTT
CDR3aa: CAISESSGGYTDTQYF
v_gene: TRBV10-3
abundance: .
d_gene: TRBD2
j_gene: TRBJ2-3

CDR3nt: TGTGCCTGCGGACCCCTAAAAACTGAAGCTTTCTTT
CDR3aa: CACGPLKTEAFF
v_gene: TRBV25-1
abundance: once
d_gene: .
j_gene: TRBJ1-1

CDR3nt: TGTGCCAGCAGGCGGGACAGCTATGGCTACACCTTC
CDR3aa: CASRRDSYGYTF
v_gene: TRBV2
abundance: few
d_gene: TRBD1
j_gene: TRBJ1-2

CDR3nt: TGTGCCAGCAGTTACGCGGGGCAGAATGAGCAGTTCTTC
CDR3aa: CASSYAGQNEQFF
v_gene: TRBV6-5
abundance: once
d_gene: .
j_gene: TRBJ2-1

CDR3nt: TGTGCCAGCAGGTACAGCAACACTGAAGCTTTCTTT
CDR3aa: CASRYSNTEAFF
v_gene: TRBV2
abundance: .
d_gene: .
j_gene: TRBJ1-1

CDR3nt: TGTGCCAGCAGCACCCCTGGGACTGGCTTCTATGGCTACACCTTC
CDR3aa: CASSTPGTGFYGYTF
v_gene: TRBV28
abundance: .
d_gene: .
j_gene: TRBJ1-2

CDR3nt: TGTGCCAGTAGTGCCGACAGGGCACATACGCAGTATTTT
CDR3aa: CASSADRAHTQYF
v_gene: TRBV19
abundance: .
d_gene: TRBD1
j_gene: TRBJ2-3

CDR3nt: TGCGCCAGCAGCTTGGCCTACAGGGATAGCTATGGCTACACCTTC
CDR3aa: CASSLAYRDSYGYTF
v_gene: TRBV5-1
abundance: .
d_gene: .
j_gene: TRBJ1-2

CDR3nt: TGTGCCTCCGGGGCGGTCCAGGGACAGAACTCCTACAATGAGCAGTTCTTC
CDR3aa: CASGAVQGQNSYNEQFF
v_gene: TRBV7-6
abundance: once
d_gene: TRBD1
j_gene: TRBJ2-1

CDR3nt: TGCAGCGTTTCCGGACAGGCGGATGAGCAGTTCTTC
CDR3aa: CSVSGQADEQFF
v_gene: TRBV29-1
abundance: few
d_gene: TRBD1
j_gene: TRBJ2-1

CDR3nt: TGTGCCAGCAGTTTTAGCGGGATGTCCTACGAGCAGTACTTC
CDR3aa: CASSFSGMSYEQYF
v_gene: TRBV11-2
abundance: .
d_gene: TRBD2
j_gene: TRBJ2-7

CDR3nt: TGTGCCAGCCCCGGGACACCTAATCAGCCCCAGCATTTT
CDR3aa: CASPGTPNQPQHF
v_gene: TRBV6-4
abundance: .
d_gene: .
j_gene: TRBJ1-5

CDR3nt: TGCGCCAGCAGCTTGGCCAGGGCGGTCAAAGCATGGTTCTTC
CDR3aa: CASSLARAVKAWFF
v_gene: TRBV5-1
abundance: once
d_gene: .
j_gene: TRBJ2-1

CDR3nt: TGTGCCAGCAGCCAGCTCGGGGGGCAAGACACCGGGGAGCTGTTTTTT
CDR3aa: CASSQLGGQDTGELFF
v_gene: TRBV7-9
abundance: .
d_gene: .
j_gene: TRBJ2-2

CDR3nt: TGTGCTAGTGAACGGGGAGGTGAAAGGACCCAGTACTTC
CDR3aa: CASERGGERTQYF
v_gene: TRBV12-5
abundance: .
d_gene: .
j_gene: TRBJ2-5

CDR3nt: TGTGCCAGCAGCTCATGGATCTCTGGAAACACCATATATTTT
CDR3aa: CASSSWISGNTIYF
v_gene: TRBV14
abundance: .
d_gene: .
j_gene: TRBJ1-3

CDR3nt: TGCGCCAGCAGCTGGGGGCCCGGGACTAGCGGCTACAATGAGCAGTTCTTC
CDR3aa: CASSWGPGTSGYNEQFF
v_gene: TRBV5-1
abundance: .
d_gene: TRBD2
j_gene: TRBJ2-1

CDR3nt: TGTGCCATCACCGGGACGGGGAACACTGAAGCTTTCTTT
CDR3aa: CAITGTGNTEAFF
v_gene: TRBV10-3
abundance: .
d_gene: .
j_gene: TRBJ1-1

CDR3nt: TGTGCCAGCAGGTTATGGACAGGGGAAGATCAGCCCCAGCATTTT
CDR3aa: CASRLWTGEDQPQHF
v_gene: TRBV6-4
abundance: .
d_gene: TRBD1
j_gene: TRBJ1-5

CDR3nt: TGTGCCAGCAGCTTAGTAGCAGGAGCCAAAAACATTCAGTACTTC
CDR3aa: CASSLVAGAKNIQYF
v_gene: TRBV7-8
abundance: .
d_gene: .
j_gene: TRBJ2-4

CDR3nt: TGTGCCAGCAGTTACTCGGGGGATTCACCCCTCCACTTT
CDR3aa: CASSYSGDSPLHF
v_gene: TRBV6-5
abundance: .
d_gene: .
j_gene: TRBJ1-6

CDR3nt: TGTGCCAGCAGTTCCCGGACACAAGGCGGTTCACCCCTCCACTTT
CDR3aa: CASSSRTQGGSPLHF
v_gene: TRBV27
abundance: few
d_gene: .
j_gene: TRBJ1-6

CDR3nt: TGTGCCAGCTCACCATACAGGGACAAGAACACTGAAGCTTTCTTT
CDR3aa: CASSPYRDKNTEAFF
v_gene: TRBV18
abundance: .
d_gene: .
j_gene: TRBJ1-1

CDR3nt: TGTGCCAGCAGCGCCAACCGGGACAGGGGCTATGGCTACACCTTC
CDR3aa: CASSANRDRGYGYTF
v_gene: TRBV9
abundance: .
d_gene: TRBD1
j_gene: TRBJ1-2

CDR3nt: TGTGCCAGCAGCGTACGTGGGGGGACCACTGAAGCTTTCTTT
CDR3aa: CASSVRGGTTEAFF
v_gene: TRBV9
abundance: .
d_gene: .
j_gene: TRBJ1-1

CDR3nt: TGTGCCAGCAGTCCTGACAGATTCCAAGAGACCCAGTACTTC
CDR3aa: CASSPDRFQETQYF
v_gene: TRBV6-5
abundance: .
d_gene: .
j_gene: TRBJ2-5

CDR3nt: TGCAGCGTTGACTTTTACGGGGAGCTGTTTTTT
CDR3aa: CSVDFYGELFF
v_gene: TRBV29-1
abundance: .
d_gene: .
j_gene: TRBJ2-2

CDR3nt: TGCAGCGTTGAGGGTCGGGTGTCCAGGGAGACCCAGTACTTC
CDR3aa: CSVEGRVSRETQYF
v_gene: TRBV29-1
abundance: .
d_gene: .
j_gene: TRBJ2-5

CDR3nt: TGTGCCTGGAGTGGTCCTGCGACATCCTATGGCTACACCTTC
CDR3aa: CAWSGPATSYGYTF
v_gene: TRBV30
abundance: .
d_gene: .
j_gene: TRBJ1-2